The rows below give T cell receptor beta chains drawn from one sample of a study of identical twins. TCRdb recomputed calls from the 5' RACE reads with MiXCR, one row per CDR3 protein. The sample has 310,000 or so distinct CDR3 sequences, more than 8% seen once; the top ten hold roughly 6.8%. These sequences were also reported in another study, on yellow fever vaccine responses in identical twins.

Sequencing used CD8+ T cells sorted from blood. All receptors come from a woman aged 18-35 years in good health. CDR3s include the opening cysteine and the closing phenylalanine or tryptophan. The order of the fields is J gene, clone size, V gene, D gene, CDR3 DNA, CDR3 protein. A D gene is named only where the DNA matches it firmly. Clone sizes are given selectively: once, few, many, or a class where the clone is expanded.

j_gene: TRBJ2-7
abundance: few
v_gene: TRBV20-1
d_gene: .
CDR3nt: TGCAGTGCTCCTACCCTTGGGGAGCAGTACTTC
CDR3aa: CSAPTLGEQYF

j_gene: TRBJ2-3
abundance: few
v_gene: TRBV20-1
d_gene: .
CDR3nt: TGCAGTGCTAGAGATATCGCGGGAAGCACAGATACGCAGTATTTT
CDR3aa: CSARDIAGSTDTQYF

j_gene: TRBJ1-5
abundance: many
v_gene: TRBV24-1
d_gene: .
CDR3nt: TGTGCCACCAGTGATTTATCCACTCAGCCCCAGCATTTT
CDR3aa: CATSDLSTQPQHF

j_gene: TRBJ1-1
abundance: few
v_gene: TRBV29-1
d_gene: TRBD1
CDR3nt: TGCAGCGTCCCGCCCCTGACAGGGGTGGTAACTGAAGCTTTCTTT
CDR3aa: CSVPPLTGVVTEAFF

j_gene: TRBJ2-1
abundance: few
v_gene: TRBV11-2
d_gene: .
CDR3nt: TGTGCCAGCAGCTATCTACCTCCCCCAAGCTCCTACAATGAGCAGTTCTTC
CDR3aa: CASSYLPPPSSYNEQFF

j_gene: TRBJ1-1
abundance: .
v_gene: TRBV12-3/TRBV12-4
d_gene: .
CDR3nt: TGTGCCAGCAGTCACACACCCCTTGGTCAGGACAACACTGAAGCTTTCTTT
CDR3aa: CASSHTPLGQDNTEAFF

j_gene: TRBJ2-1
abundance: .
v_gene: TRBV4-1
d_gene: TRBD2
CDR3nt: TGCGCCAGCAGCCAAGATCGGGGCGGGGGTTGGGAGCAGTTCTTC
CDR3aa: CASSQDRGGGWEQFF

j_gene: TRBJ2-1
abundance: many
v_gene: TRBV29-1
d_gene: .
CDR3nt: TGCAGCGTTTCAGGGGGGGGGTCCAATGAGCAGTTCTTC
CDR3aa: CSVSGGGSNEQFF

j_gene: TRBJ1-5
abundance: many
v_gene: TRBV12-3/TRBV12-4
d_gene: .
CDR3nt: TGTGCCAGCAGCCCCGGGTTAGTGGGCAATCAGCCCCAGCATTTT
CDR3aa: CASSPGLVGNQPQHF

j_gene: TRBJ2-2
abundance: .
v_gene: TRBV6-1
d_gene: .
CDR3nt: TGTGCCAGGGGGTGGGCGTTTGACACCGGGGAGCTGTTTTTT
CDR3aa: CARGWAFDTGELFF

j_gene: TRBJ2-1
abundance: few
v_gene: TRBV5-1
d_gene: TRBD1
CDR3nt: TGCGCCAGCAGCCGAAGACAGGGACCACCTAACAATGAGCAGTTCTTC
CDR3aa: CASSRRQGPPNNEQFF

j_gene: TRBJ2-7
abundance: many
v_gene: TRBV27
d_gene: TRBD2
CDR3nt: TGTGCCAGCAGTACGGGGGGAAGCTCCTACGAGCAGTACTTC
CDR3aa: CASSTGGSSYEQYF

j_gene: TRBJ2-7
abundance: few
v_gene: TRBV10-3
d_gene: .
CDR3nt: TGTGCCACCGACTCCCTTTACGAGCAGTACTTC
CDR3aa: CATDSLYEQYF

j_gene: TRBJ2-2
abundance: .
v_gene: TRBV7-7
d_gene: .
CDR3nt: TGTGCTAGCAGCCCATCGACAGCGAGCACCGTTTTCTACGGGGAGCTGTTTTTT
CDR3aa: CASSPSTASTVFYGELFF

j_gene: TRBJ2-1
abundance: many
v_gene: TRBV9
d_gene: TRBD1
CDR3nt: TGTGCCAGCAGCGTAGCGGGACAGGACAATGAGCAGTTCTTC
CDR3aa: CASSVAGQDNEQFF

j_gene: TRBJ2-3
abundance: .
v_gene: TRBV29-1
d_gene: TRBD2
CDR3nt: TGCAGCGTTCAACTAGCGGGCCTTTACACAGATACGCAGTATTTT
CDR3aa: CSVQLAGLYTDTQYF

j_gene: TRBJ1-4
abundance: .
v_gene: TRBV25-1
d_gene: .
CDR3nt: TGTGCCAGCAGTGAATACGGGGAAAAACTGTTTTTT
CDR3aa: CASSEYGEKLFF

j_gene: TRBJ2-7
abundance: few
v_gene: TRBV15
d_gene: .
CDR3nt: TGTGCCACCAGCAGTGGCCACAGAGGCTACGAGCAGTACTTC
CDR3aa: CATSSGHRGYEQYF

j_gene: TRBJ2-7
abundance: .
v_gene: TRBV4-3
d_gene: .
CDR3nt: TGCGCCAGCAGCCAAGCTCCGACAGGAGGGTACGAGCAGTACTTC
CDR3aa: CASSQAPTGGYEQYF

j_gene: TRBJ1-1
abundance: .
v_gene: TRBV7-8
d_gene: .
CDR3nt: TGTGCCAGCAGCTTATTCGGGGGCACTGAAGCTTTCTTT
CDR3aa: CASSLFGGTEAFF

j_gene: TRBJ2-7
abundance: few
v_gene: TRBV2
d_gene: .
CDR3nt: TGTGCCAGCAGTGAAGAAGGTAGAGCGGACGAGCAGTACTTC
CDR3aa: CASSEEGRADEQYF

j_gene: TRBJ2-1
abundance: few
v_gene: TRBV6-2/TRBV6-3
d_gene: TRBD2
CDR3nt: TGTGCCAGCTCTACCGTACTAGCGGGAGGGGGTGAGCAGTTCTTC
CDR3aa: CASSTVLAGGGEQFF

j_gene: TRBJ2-5
abundance: many
v_gene: TRBV6-4
d_gene: TRBD2
CDR3nt: TGTGCCAGCAGTAAGGGGACTAGCGGTCAAGAGACCCAGTACTTC
CDR3aa: CASSKGTSGQETQYF

j_gene: TRBJ2-7
abundance: few
v_gene: TRBV5-1
d_gene: TRBD1
CDR3nt: TGCGCCAGCAGTCAGGACAGGTCCTCCTACGAGCAGTACTTC
CDR3aa: CASSQDRSSYEQYF

j_gene: TRBJ2-7
abundance: few
v_gene: TRBV27
d_gene: TRBD1
CDR3nt: TGTGCCAGCAGTTTATCTGCTGGACAGGGGGCTTACGAGCAGTACTTC
CDR3aa: CASSLSAGQGAYEQYF

j_gene: TRBJ2-1
abundance: many
v_gene: TRBV29-1
d_gene: .
CDR3nt: TGCAGCGTTGTTGGGGGAGTCTACAATGAGCAGTTCTTC
CDR3aa: CSVVGGVYNEQFF

j_gene: TRBJ2-1
abundance: many
v_gene: TRBV4-1
d_gene: TRBD2
CDR3nt: TGCGCCAGCAGCCAAGATATGCGGGAGGGCTTCTACAATGAGCAGTTCTTC
CDR3aa: CASSQDMREGFYNEQFF

j_gene: TRBJ2-7
abundance: many
v_gene: TRBV10-3
d_gene: TRBD1
CDR3nt: TGTGCCGCCACAGGGGGTAGGGTATCCTACGAGCAGTACTTC
CDR3aa: CAATGGRVSYEQYF

j_gene: TRBJ2-4
abundance: many
v_gene: TRBV10-3
d_gene: .
CDR3nt: TGTGCCATCAGTGAGGAGACAGCAGCCAAAAACATTCAGTACTTC
CDR3aa: CAISEETAAKNIQYF

j_gene: TRBJ2-5
abundance: few
v_gene: TRBV27
d_gene: TRBD2
CDR3nt: TGTGCCAGCAGTTTAGGGGGGGTTGAAGAGACCCAGTACTTC
CDR3aa: CASSLGGVEETQYF

j_gene: TRBJ1-5
abundance: few
v_gene: TRBV7-9
d_gene: .
CDR3nt: TGTGCCAGCAGCCCACCGTCCTCGAGCAATCAGCCCCAGCATTTT
CDR3aa: CASSPPSSSNQPQHF

j_gene: TRBJ1-5
abundance: many
v_gene: TRBV12-3/TRBV12-4
d_gene: TRBD1
CDR3nt: TGTGCCAGCAGTTTAGGACAGGGAGGAGATAGCAATCAGCCCCAGCATTTT
CDR3aa: CASSLGQGGDSNQPQHF